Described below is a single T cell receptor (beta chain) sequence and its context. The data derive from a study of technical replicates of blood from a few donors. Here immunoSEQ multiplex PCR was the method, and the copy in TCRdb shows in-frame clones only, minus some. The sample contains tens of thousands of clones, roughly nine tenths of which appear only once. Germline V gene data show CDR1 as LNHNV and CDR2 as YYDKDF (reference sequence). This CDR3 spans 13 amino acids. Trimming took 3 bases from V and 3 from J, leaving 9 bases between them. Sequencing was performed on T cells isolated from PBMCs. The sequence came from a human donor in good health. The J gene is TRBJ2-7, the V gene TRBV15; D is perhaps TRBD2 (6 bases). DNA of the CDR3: TGTGCCACCAGCAGGTCGGGAGACTACGAGCAGTACTTC. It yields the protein CATSRSGDYEQYF.